This T cell receptor beta chain was documented in a study of sequential checkpoint blockade in melanoma. Study-level background: Randomization was 1:1 between first-line nivolumab→ipilimumab and ipilimumab→nivolumab. Each arm's sequence ended with maintenance nivolumab.

The treatment here: randomized to nivolumab then ipilimumab (arm A) or the reverse (arm B). No patient had prior DNA-damaging chemotherapy. The assay was immunoSEQ multiplex PCR, and TCRdb's table has in-frame clones only and misses some. The profile shows more than 35,000 clones, 70% to 90% of them singletons. This CDR3 has 16 amino acids. Germline lookup yields CDR1 SGHRS and CDR2 YFSETQ. V shed 2 bases, J shed 6 bases, and the junction held 11 bases outside the gene matches. The rearrangement uses TRBV5-1 and TRBJ1-1, with TRBD1 identical over 9 bases. This clonotype originated in a human donor with melanoma. The material was CD8+ T cells sorted from blood (inferred from file names), obtained from a patient given nivolumab and ipilimumab in sequence. CDR3 coding DNA: TGCGCCAGCAGCTTTGGGACAGGGATGCTTAGGGCTGAAGCTTTCTTT. Protein product: CASSFGTGMLRAEAFF. Filled out from reference TRBV5-1 and TRBJ1-1, the complete variable domain reads KAGVTQTPRYLIKTRGQQVTLSCSPISGHRSVSWYQQTPGQGLQFLFEYFSETQRNKGNFPGRFSGRQFSNSRSEMNVSTLELGDSALYLCASSFGTGMLRAEAFFGQGTRLTVV.